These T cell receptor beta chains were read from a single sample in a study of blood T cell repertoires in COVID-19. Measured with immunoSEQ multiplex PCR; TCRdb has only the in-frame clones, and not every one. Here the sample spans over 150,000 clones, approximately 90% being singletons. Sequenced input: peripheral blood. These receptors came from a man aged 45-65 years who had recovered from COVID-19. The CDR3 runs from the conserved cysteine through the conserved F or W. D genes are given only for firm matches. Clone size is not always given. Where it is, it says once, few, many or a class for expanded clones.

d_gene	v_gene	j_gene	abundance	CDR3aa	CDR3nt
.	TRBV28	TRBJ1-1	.	CASILSFAGNTEAFF	TGTGCCAGCATTCTCTCCTTTGCCGGGAACACTGAAGCTTTCTTT
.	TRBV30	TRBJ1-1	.	CAWSRQIMNTEAFF	TGTGCCTGGAGCCGACAGATCATGAACACTGAAGCTTTCTTT
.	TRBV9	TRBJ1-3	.	CASSPPGVSGNTIYF	TGTGCCAGCAGCCCCCCCGGGGTCTCTGGAAACACCATATATTTT
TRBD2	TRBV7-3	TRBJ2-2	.	CASSPHSGTSGGYWTGELFF	TGTGCCAGCAGCCCACACAGCGGGACTAGCGGGGGTTATTGGACCGGGGAGCTGTTTTTT
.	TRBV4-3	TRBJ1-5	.	CASSQDATANSNQPQHF	TGCGCCAGCAGCCAAGATGCGACAGCTAATAGCAATCAGCCCCAGCATTTT
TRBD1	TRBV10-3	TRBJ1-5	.	CATSLRDSRNSNQPQHF	TGTGCCACCTCACTCCGGGACAGTAGAAATAGCAATCAGCCCCAGCATTTT
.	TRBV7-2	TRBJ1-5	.	CASSLVGGRSGNQPQHF	TGTGCCAGCAGCTTAGTCGGCGGGAGGTCGGGCAATCAGCCCCAGCATTTT
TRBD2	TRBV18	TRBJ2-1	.	CASSPRRTSGGYNEQFF	TGTGCCAGCTCACCTCGTAGGACTAGCGGGGGGTACAATGAGCAGTTCTTC
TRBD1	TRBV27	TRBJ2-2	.	CASSHRQGATGELFF	TGTGCCAGCAGCCATAGGCAGGGGGCGACCGGGGAGCTGTTTTTT
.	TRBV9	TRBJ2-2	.	CASSVVDTGELFF	TGTGCCAGCAGCGTAGTAGACACCGGGGAGCTGTTTTTT
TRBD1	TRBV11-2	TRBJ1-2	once	CASSIPGQGPANYGYTF	TGTGCCAGCAGCATACCGGGACAGGGCCCGGCTAACTATGGCTACACCTTC
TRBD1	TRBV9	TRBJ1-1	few	CASSPGGQGLTEAFF	TGTGCCAGCAGCCCAGGGGGACAGGGTCTCACTGAAGCTTTCTTT
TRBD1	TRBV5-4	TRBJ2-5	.	CASSFPGGETQYF	TGTGCCAGCAGCTTCCCAGGGGGAGAGACCCAGTACTTC
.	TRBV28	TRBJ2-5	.	CASSLRETQYF	TGTGCCAGCAGTCTGAGGGAGACCCAGTACTTC
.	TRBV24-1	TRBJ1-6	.	CATSDGRNNSPLHF	TGTGCCACCAGTGATGGCAGAAATAATTCACCCCTCCACTTT
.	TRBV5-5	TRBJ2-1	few	CASSLNSYNEQFF	TGTGCCAGCAGCTTGAACAGCTACAATGAGCAGTTCTTC
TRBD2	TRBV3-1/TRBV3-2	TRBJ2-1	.	CASSTRLAFSNEQFF	TGTGCCAGCAGCACAAGACTAGCGTTTAGTAATGAGCAGTTCTTC
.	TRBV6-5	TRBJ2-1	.	CASSYTGDSPYNEQFF	TGTGCCAGCAGTTACACGGGGGATTCCCCCTACAATGAGCAGTTCTTC
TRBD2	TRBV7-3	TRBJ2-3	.	CASRSTSGRVWGGTDTQYF	TGTGCCAGCAGGTCGACTAGCGGGAGGGTCTGGGGGGGCACAGATACGCAGTATTTT
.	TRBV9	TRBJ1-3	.	CASGSGGNTIYF	TGTGCCAGCGGGTCCGGGGGAAACACCATATATTTT
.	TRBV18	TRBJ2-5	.	CASSGGRQETQYF	TGTGCCAGCTCCGGCGGGCGGCAAGAGACCCAGTACTTC
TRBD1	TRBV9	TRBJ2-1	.	CASSERDRGVYNEQFF	TGTGCCAGCAGCGAGAGGGACAGGGGAGTTTACAATGAGCAGTTCTTC
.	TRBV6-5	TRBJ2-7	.	CASSWQQATGEQYF	TGTGCCAGCAGTTGGCAGCAGGCAACGGGGGAGCAGTACTTC
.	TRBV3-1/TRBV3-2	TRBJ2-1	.	CASRQDDNEQFF	TGTGCCAGCAGACAAGACGACAATGAGCAGTTCTTC
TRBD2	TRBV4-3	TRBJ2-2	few	CASSQVRASGVNTGELFF	TGCGCCAGCAGCCAAGTTAGGGCTAGCGGGGTGAACACCGGGGAGCTGTTTTTT
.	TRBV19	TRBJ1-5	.	CASGEGVGNQPQHF	TGTGCCAGTGGAGAAGGGGTGGGTAATCAGCCCCAGCATTTT
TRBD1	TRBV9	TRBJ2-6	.	CASRSGTGFSGANVLTF	TGTGCCAGCAGGTCCGGGACAGGGTTCTCTGGGGCCAACGTCCTGACTTTC
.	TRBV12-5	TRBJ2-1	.	CASGLSQGSYNEQFF	TGTGCTAGTGGCCTCTCGCAGGGATCATACAATGAGCAGTTCTTC
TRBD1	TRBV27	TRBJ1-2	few	CASSFAKQGAGFGETF	TGTGCCAGCAGCTTTGCCAAACAGGGGGCAGGCTTCGGCGAGACCTTC
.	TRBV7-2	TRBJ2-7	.	CASSLGRVGKNEQYF	TGTGCCAGCAGCTTAGGGCGGGTGGGGAAGAACGAGCAGTACTTC
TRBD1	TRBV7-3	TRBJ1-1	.	CASSPTPQGFGEAFF	TGTGCCAGCAGCCCCACTCCACAGGGGTTCGGTGAAGCTTTCTTT
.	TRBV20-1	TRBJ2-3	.	CSASPRVGTDTQYF	TGCAGTGCTAGTCCCAGGGTAGGGACAGATACGCAGTATTTT
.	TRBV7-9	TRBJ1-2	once	CASRLGGSPSYGYTF	TGTGCCAGCAGGTTAGGAGGGTCCCCCTCGTATGGCTACACCTTC
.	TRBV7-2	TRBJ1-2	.	CAFTSTLGDGYTF	TGTGCCTTCACTTCGACCCTCGGGGATGGCTACACCTTC
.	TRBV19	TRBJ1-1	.	CASRGGVKAFF	TGTGCCAGCCGAGGAGGAGTGAAAGCTTTCTTT
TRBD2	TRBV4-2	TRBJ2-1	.	CASSTRGVNEQFF	TGTGCCAGCAGCACACGGGGGGTGAATGAGCAGTTCTTC
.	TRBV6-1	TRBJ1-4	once	CASSPDRSNEKLFF	TGTGCCAGCAGCCCGGACAGAAGTAATGAAAAACTGTTTTTT
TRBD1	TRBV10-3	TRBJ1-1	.	CAISVTGGVTEAFF	TGTGCCATCAGTGTTACAGGGGGCGTCACTGAAGCTTTCTTT
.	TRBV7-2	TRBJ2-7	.	CASSLVPFYEQYF	TGTGCCAGCAGCTTAGTCCCGTTCTACGAGCAGTACTTC
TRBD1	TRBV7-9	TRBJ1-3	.	CASSLGTGATIYF	TGTGCCAGCAGCTTGGGGACAGGGGCCACCATATATTTT
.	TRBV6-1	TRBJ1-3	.	CASSADKALSGNTIYF	TGTGCCAGCAGTGCAGACAAGGCCCTCTCTGGAAACACCATATATTTT
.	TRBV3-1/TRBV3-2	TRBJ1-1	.	CASGLQGLGTFF	TGTGCCAGCGGCCTTCAGGGTCTTGGAACTTTCTTT
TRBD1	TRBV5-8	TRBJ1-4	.	CASSGTADRVWTNEKLFF	TGTGCCAGCAGCGGTACAGCGGACAGGGTCTGGACTAATGAAAAACTGTTTTTT
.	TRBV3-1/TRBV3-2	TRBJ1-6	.	CASSHLGALYNSPLHF	TGTGCCAGCAGCCATTTGGGGGCGCTTTATAATTCACCCCTCCACTTT
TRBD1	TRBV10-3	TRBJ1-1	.	CAISWTGGITEAFF	TGTGCCATCAGTTGGACAGGGGGGATCACTGAAGCTTTCTTT
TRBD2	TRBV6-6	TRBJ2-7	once	CASTQPGTSGKYEQYF	TGTGCCAGCACCCAGCCCGGGACTAGCGGCAAGTACGAGCAGTACTTC
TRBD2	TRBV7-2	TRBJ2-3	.	CASSPPRGGGGADTQYF	TGTGCCAGCAGCCCCCCCCGTGGCGGGGGTGGGGCAGATACGCAGTATTTT
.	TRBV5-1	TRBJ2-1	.	CASSLTQGGNEQFF	TGCGCCAGCAGCTTAACCCAGGGTGGTAATGAGCAGTTCTTC
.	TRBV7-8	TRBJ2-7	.	CASSPLSSGSYEQYF	TGTGCCAGCAGCCCCCTCTCTAGTGGCTCCTACGAGCAGTACTTC
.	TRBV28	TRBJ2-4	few	CASSSRRGKNIQYF	TGTGCCAGCAGTTCCCGTAGGGGCAAAAACATTCAGTACTTC
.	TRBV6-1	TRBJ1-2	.	CASSEWGQGANYGYTF	TGTGCCAGCAGTGAGTGGGGGCAGGGCGCTAACTATGGCTACACCTTC
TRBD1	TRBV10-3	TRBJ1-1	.	CAISAGTGTLGNTEAFF	TGTGCCATCAGTGCAGGGACAGGGACTCTTGGGAACACTGAAGCTTTCTTT
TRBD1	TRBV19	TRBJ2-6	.	CASSPAGGVGANVLTF	TGTGCCAGTAGCCCCGCAGGGGGCGTTGGGGCCAACGTCCTGACTTTC
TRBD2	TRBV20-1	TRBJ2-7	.	CSASGAQRGALYEQYF	TGCAGTGCTAGTGGGGCTCAGCGGGGGGCGTTATACGAGCAGTACTTC
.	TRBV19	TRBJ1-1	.	CASVARVSTEAFF	TGTGCCAGTGTGGCCAGGGTAAGCACTGAAGCTTTCTTT
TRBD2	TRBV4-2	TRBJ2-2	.	CASSQDTSGRTGELFF	TGTGCCAGCAGCCAAGATACTAGCGGGAGGACCGGGGAGCTGTTTTTT
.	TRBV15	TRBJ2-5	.	CATSSRRGETQYF	TGTGCCACCAGCTCCCGGAGGGGAGAGACCCAGTACTTC